One sample yielded the 20 T cell receptor beta chains listed below, sequenced in a study of cytomegalovirus exposure and HLA in healthy donors. Use of 60 Vbeta and 13 Jbeta primers characterized the PCR. The protocol was immunoSEQ multiplex PCR, while the TCRdb copy is restricted to in-frame clones and leaves out a portion. The listing records around 150,000 clones. Sequences were obtained from PBMCs. All receptors derive from a man younger than 45 in good health and CMV-seronegative.

J is TRBJ2-3 and V is TRBV5-5; perhaps TRBD2 as D (6 bases). The ends were cut back, 4 bases at V and 5 bases at J, with 14 bases in the middle. The germline V gene encodes CDR1 SGHKS and CDR2 YYEKEE (reference sequence). This CDR3 has 14 amino acids. CDR3 sequence (DNA): TGTGCCAGCAGCGGAGGGAGAAGATTAGATACGCAGTATTTT. Amino acids: CASSGGRRLDTQYF.

This chain uses TRBV18 with TRBJ2-7; D unresolved. The length of the CDR3 is 12 residues. V was clipped by 2 bases and J by 3 bases, with 5 bases between them. Germline V CDR1 and CDR2: KGHSH, LQKENI. The CDR3 is CASSPGIYEQYF. CDR3 bases: TGTGCCAGCTCACCAGGCATCTACGAGCAGTACTTC.

This rearrangement joins TRBV4-1 to TRBJ2-5; TRBD1 matches 9 bases. The assigned J gene may be wrong: the sequence end matches TRBJ2-7 better. The CDR3 is made up of 15 amino acids. Germline V gene lookup returns CDR1 MGHRA and CDR2 YSYEKL. CDR3 region: CASSQPTGGSYEQYF. The CDR3 DNA is TGCGCCAGCAGCCAGCCGACAGGGGGATCCTACGAGCAGTACTTC.

The gene calls are TRBV7-9 and TRBJ1-2; TRBD1 aligns across 8 bases. J lost 0 bases, V lost 6 bases, and 18 bases had no gene match. Germline loops: CDR1 SEHNR, CDR2 FQNEAQ (reference sequence). There are 19 residues in the CDR3. CDR3 DNA sequence: TGTGCCAGCAGTAAGAACAATCTTGGACAGGGACTCGCTAACTATGGCTACACCTTC. It translates to CASSKNNLGQGLANYGYTF. Full variable domain (outside the CDR3, taken from reference TRBV7-9 and TRBJ1-2): DTGVSQNPRHKITKRGQNVTFRCDPISEHNRLYWYRQTLGQGPEFLTYFQNEAQLEKSRLLSDRFSAERPKGSFSTLEIQRTEQGDSAMYLCASSKNNLGQGLANYGYTFGSGTRLTVV.

V is TRBV5-1 and J is TRBJ2-3; 8 nucleotides align to TRBD2. Germline CDR1 reads SGHRS; CDR2 reads YFSETQ. With V trimmed by 1 base and J by 6 bases, 10 bases remained unmatched. The CDR3 extends over 16 amino acids. CDR3: CASSLTSGARGDTQYF. CDR3 coding DNA: TGCGCCAGCAGCTTGACTAGCGGAGCTCGGGGGGATACGCAGTATTTT.

This sequence joins TRBV7-2 and TRBJ2-1; 7 bases align to TRBD2. CDR1 and CDR2 from the germline V gene are SGHTA and FQGNSA. V lost 4 bases and J lost 0; bases outside the gene matches: 3. The CDR3 runs 15 residues. The CDR3 bases are TGTGCCAGCAGCTCTACTAGCGCCTCCTACAATGAGCAGTTCTTC. Residues: CASSSTSASYNEQFF.

The chain recombines TRBV29-1 with TRBJ1-2; no definite D call. CDR3 size: 11 residues. Trimming took 3 bases from V and 8 from J, leaving 10 bases between them. Germline lookup yields CDR1 SQVTM and CDR2 ANQGSEA. The CDR3 reads CSVDGQLGYTF. CDR3 bases: TGCAGCGTTGATGGCCAGTTGGGCTACACCTTC.

The rearrangement joins TRBV2 to TRBJ1-1; 8 bases are a match to TRBD1. The germline gives CDR1 SNHLY, CDR2 FYNNEI. This CDR3 contains 15 residues. The V gene end was trimmed by 2 bases and the J gene end by 5 bases; junction bases not matched to a gene: 7. The CDR3 here is CASSELQGAGTEAFF. The CDR3 DNA is TGTGCCAGCAGTGAACTTCAGGGGGCCGGAACTGAAGCTTTCTTT.

A word on this clone: Germline and junction disagree at one end, which may indicate a read error. The chain links TRBV10-3 to TRBJ2-6; 7 bases agree with TRBD1. Looked up from germline, CDR1 is ENHRY and CDR2 is SYGVKD. The CDR3 sequence is 12 residues long. Here the CDR3 reads CAISDRPGTESF. The CDR3 DNA reads as TGTGCCATCAGTGATCGCCCCGGGACAGAGTCTTTC.

The rearrangement uses TRBV19 and TRBJ1-2; TRBD1 matches 7 bases. Trimming removed 5 bases from V and 4 bases from J; junction bases left unmatched: 10. The CDR3 totals 15 residues. From germline, CDR1 is LNHDA and CDR2 SQIVND (reference sequence). Here the CDR3 DNA reads TGTGCCAGTAGTCCGGGACAGACAGATGGCTATGGCTACACCTTC. It codes for CASSPGQTDGYGYTF.

The V call is TRBV6-5, the J call TRBJ2-7; D perhaps matches TRBD2 (5 bases). Trimming removed 6 bases at V and 0 bases at J, with 15 bases between. Germline CDR1 reads MNHEY; CDR2 reads SVGAGI. The CDR3 loop spans 15 amino acids. CDR3 region: CASRTGKWGSYEQYF. The CDR3 DNA reads TGTGCCAGCAGGACCGGGAAATGGGGCTCCTACGAGCAGTACTTC.

CDR3 DNA sequence: TGTGCCAGCACCCTTGAAAGCGGGAGGTACACCGGGGAGCTGTTTTTT. It translates to CASTLESGRYTGELFF. The chain couples TRBV7-2 to TRBJ2-2; 9 bases map to TRBD2. CDR3 length: 16 amino acids. CDR1 and CDR2 (germline): SGHTA, FQGNSA. V was pared by 7 bases and J by 3 bases, with 9 bases of the junction left unmatched.

The chain carries TRBV5-6 and TRBJ1-1; possibly TRBD1 for D (6 bases). CDR1 and CDR2 from the germline V gene are SGHDT and YYEEEE. V lost 6 bases and J lost 4, with 16 bases in between. This CDR3 region has 14 residues. CDR3 nucleotide sequence: TGTGCCAGCACCCAACAGGGTTGGACCACTGAAGCTTTCTTT. This translates into CASTQQGWTTEAFF.

The chain links TRBV9 to TRBJ2-2; TRBD1 aligns across 9 bases. This CDR3 has 18 amino acids. Germline V CDR1 and CDR2: SGDLS, YYNGEE. J was trimmed by 5 bases and V by 0 bases; bases with no gene match: 11. CDR3 loop: CASSVDYRTGAGTGELFF. DNA for the CDR3: TGTGCCAGCAGCGTAGACTATAGGACAGGGGCTGGGACCGGGGAGCTGTTTTTT.

V usage is TRBV11-2 and J usage is TRBJ2-3; D is undetermined. V shed 1 base and J shed 6 bases, with 11 bases lying between them. The germline V gene encodes CDR1 SGHAT and CDR2 FQNNGV. The CDR3 has 14 amino acids. CDR3 residues: CASSLVLSSDTQYF. As DNA, the CDR3 is TGTGCCAGCAGCTTAGTTCTTAGCTCGGATACGCAGTATTTT.

The V call is TRBV5-1, the J call TRBJ2-1; 9 bases match TRBD2. CDR1 and CDR2 (germline): SGHRS, YFSETQ. The CDR3 length is 19 residues. V dropped 4 bases and J dropped 8; count of bases not matched to a gene: 22. The CDR3 DNA sequence: TGCGCCAGCAGCCCACGCGCGGGAGGGCCGAGTGTCAAGAGAGATGAGCAGTTCTTC. Translation gives CASSPRAGGPSVKRDEQFF.

This rearrangement joins TRBV10-3 to TRBJ1-6; D ambiguous. From germline, CDR1 is ENHRY and CDR2 SYGVKD. Trimming took off 2 bases at V and 4 bases at J, with 3 bases between the two ends. The CDR3 spans 13 residues. The CDR3 here is CAISEQYNSPLHF. DNA of the CDR3: TGTGCCATCAGTGAGCAGTATAATTCACCCCTCCACTTT.

The chain has TRBV5-1 and TRBJ2-1, with 7 bases lining up with TRBD1. J gave up 4 bases and V 3 bases, and 7 bases lay outside the gene matches. Germline CDR1 and CDR2: SGHRS and YFSETQ. The CDR3 covers 15 residues. The DNA for the CDR3 is TGCGCCAGCAGCTCCTCCGGGACAGAATACAATGAGCAGTTCTTC. This translates into CASSSSGTEYNEQFF.

The chain carries TRBV6-6 and TRBJ2-7; 7 nucleotides agree with TRBD1. V shed 6 bases, J shed 5 bases, and the junction held 7 bases outside the gene matches. The CDR3 sequence is 13 residues long. In germline, CDR1 is MNHNY, CDR2 SVGAGI (reference sequence). CDR3 protein: CASRRDRDHEQYF. CDR3 nucleotide sequence: TGTGCCAGCAGGAGAGACAGGGACCACGAGCAGTACTTC.

CDR3 DNA: TGCAGCGTTGAAGGAGTTGGGGGGAGCTACAATGAGCAGTTCTTC. Its protein product is CSVEGVGGSYNEQFF. The chain joins TRBV29-1 to TRBJ2-1; D might be TRBD2 (6 bases). The CDR3 length is 15 residues. The germline V gene has CDR1 SQVTM and CDR2 ANQGSEA. Trimming cost V 1 base and J 3 bases, with 13 bases left between them.